The T cell receptor (beta chain) under discussion was sequenced for a study of cytomegalovirus exposure and HLA in healthy donors. Turning to the study itself: A subsequent analysis stated that the roughly 120 validation repertoires were run on the same platform as the 550 to 750 first-cohort repertoires. Study-level findings and limits: High specificity and sensitivity for cytomegalovirus status were reported for the classifier. Under in vitro conditions, a few CMV-associated chains were confirmed as specific for CMV antigens. Listed as cytomegalovirus-associated were 170 or so TCR beta chains.

Regarding this clone: What it binds is unknown.

Generated by immunoSEQ multiplex PCR, the TCRdb table keeps only in-frame clones and is missing some. The profile covers approximately 120,000 clones, with about 90% appearing a single time and around 1.9% taken by the ten largest. Trimming took off 6 bases at V and 1 base at J, with 9 bases between the two ends. CDR1 and CDR2 (germline): SGHRS, YFSETQ. The CDR3 runs 13 residues. This chain joins TRBV5-1 and TRBJ2-3, with D possibly matching TRBD1 (5 bases). Sample: PBMCs. The TCR sequence derives from a woman aged 18-29 years in good health and CMV-seronegative. CDR3 loop: CASTGLRTDTQYF. In nucleotides, the CDR3 is TGCGCCAGCACAGGGCTGCGCACAGATACGCAGTATTTT.